This T cell receptor beta chain is from a study of blood T cells in healthy people across ages. The CDR3 spans 15 residues. The V gene lost 4 bases and the J gene lost 4 bases, with 17 bases spanning the gap. Germline CDR1 reads SGHRS; CDR2 reads YFSETQ. The use of a sample-barcoded 5' primer and a J-beta primer mix characterized a second PCR of about 7 to 12 cycles. Every cDNA molecule carried a tag from a template-switch adaptor bearing 12 random nucleotides. MiXCR, applied by TCRdb to the 5' RACE reads, yields one record per CDR3 protein. The sample has some 890,000 distinct CDR3 sequences; almost 30% are singletons. Each individual donor underwent a draw of roughly 10 milliliters of peripheral blood. The same sample was also used in a study of T cells of mothers and their children. That report adds: Some 2.7 million TCR beta reads per child versus over 9 million per mother. Compared with unrelated pairs, related mother-child pairs had slightly higher, non-significant overlap.

The chain is built from TRBV5-1 and TRBJ1-1, with D possibly TRBD1 on 5 matching bases. The sample taken for sequencing was blood. The TCR was taken from a woman between 40 and 55 years old in good health. This CDR3 reads CASSPVGTVSTEAFF. DNA for the CDR3: TGCGCCAGCAGCCCCGTCGGGACGGTGAGCACTGAAGCTTTCTTT.